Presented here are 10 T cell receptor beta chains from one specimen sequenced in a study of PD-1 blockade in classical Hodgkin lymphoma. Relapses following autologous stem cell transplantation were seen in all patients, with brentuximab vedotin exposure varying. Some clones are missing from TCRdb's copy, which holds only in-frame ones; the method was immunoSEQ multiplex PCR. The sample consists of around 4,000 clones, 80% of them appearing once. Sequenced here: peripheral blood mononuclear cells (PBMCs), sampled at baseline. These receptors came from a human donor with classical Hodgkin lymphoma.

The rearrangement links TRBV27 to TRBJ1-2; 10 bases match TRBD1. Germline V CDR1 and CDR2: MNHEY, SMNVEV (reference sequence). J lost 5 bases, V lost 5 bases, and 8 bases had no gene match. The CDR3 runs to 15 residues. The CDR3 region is CASSPGQGLGYGYTF. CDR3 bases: TGTGCCAGCAGTCCGGGACAGGGGTTGGGGTATGGCTACACCTTC.

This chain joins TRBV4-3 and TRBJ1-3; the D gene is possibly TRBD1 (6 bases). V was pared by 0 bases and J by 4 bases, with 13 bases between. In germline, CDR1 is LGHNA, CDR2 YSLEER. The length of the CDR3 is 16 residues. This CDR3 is CASSQEPTGFGNTIYF. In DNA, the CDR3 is TGCGCCAGCAGCCAAGAACCAACAGGGTTCGGAAACACCATATATTTT.

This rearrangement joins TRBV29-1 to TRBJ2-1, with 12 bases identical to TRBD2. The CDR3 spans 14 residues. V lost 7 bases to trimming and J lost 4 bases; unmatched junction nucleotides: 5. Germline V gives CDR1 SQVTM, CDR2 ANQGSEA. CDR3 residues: CSAPGLAGYNEQFF. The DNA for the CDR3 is TGCAGCGCCCCGGGACTAGCGGGTTACAATGAGCAGTTCTTC.

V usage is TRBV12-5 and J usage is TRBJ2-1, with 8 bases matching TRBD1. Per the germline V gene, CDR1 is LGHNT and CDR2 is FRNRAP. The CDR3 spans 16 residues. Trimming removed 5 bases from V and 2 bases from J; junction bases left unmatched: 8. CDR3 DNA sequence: TGTGCTAGTGGTCCGGAGGGACAGGCGACCTACAATGAGCAGTTCTTC. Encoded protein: CASGPEGQATYNEQFF. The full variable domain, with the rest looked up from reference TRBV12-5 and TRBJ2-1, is DARVTQTPRHKVTEMGQEVTMRCQPILGHNTVFWYRQTMMQGLELLAYFRNRAPLDDSGMPKDRFSAEMPDATLATLKIQPSEPRDSAVYFCASGPEGQATYNEQFFGPGTRLTVL.

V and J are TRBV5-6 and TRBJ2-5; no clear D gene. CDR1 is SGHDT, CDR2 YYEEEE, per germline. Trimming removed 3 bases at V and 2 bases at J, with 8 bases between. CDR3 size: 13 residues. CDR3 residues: CASSSDIQETQYF. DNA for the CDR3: TGTGCCAGCAGCTCAGACATTCAAGAGACCCAGTACTTC.

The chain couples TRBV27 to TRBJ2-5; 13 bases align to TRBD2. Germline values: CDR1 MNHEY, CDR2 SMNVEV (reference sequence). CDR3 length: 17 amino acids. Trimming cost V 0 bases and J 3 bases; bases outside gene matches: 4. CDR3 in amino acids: CASSLSHGTSGEETQYF. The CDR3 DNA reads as TGTGCCAGCAGTTTATCGCATGGGACTAGCGGGGAAGAGACCCAGTACTTC.

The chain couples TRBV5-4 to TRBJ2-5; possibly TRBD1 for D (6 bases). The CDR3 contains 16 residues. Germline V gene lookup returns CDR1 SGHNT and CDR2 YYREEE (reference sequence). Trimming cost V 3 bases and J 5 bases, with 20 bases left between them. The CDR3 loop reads CASSSSRDTGWETQYF. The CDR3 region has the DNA TGTGCCAGCAGCTCGTCTCGGGACACCGGCTGGGAGACCCAGTACTTC.

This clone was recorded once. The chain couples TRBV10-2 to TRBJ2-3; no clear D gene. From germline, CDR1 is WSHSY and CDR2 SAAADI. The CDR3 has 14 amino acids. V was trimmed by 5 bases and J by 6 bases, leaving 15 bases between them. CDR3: CASSSRAPSDTQYF. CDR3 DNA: TGCGCCAGCAGTAGCCGGGCCCCCTCGGATACGCAGTATTTT.

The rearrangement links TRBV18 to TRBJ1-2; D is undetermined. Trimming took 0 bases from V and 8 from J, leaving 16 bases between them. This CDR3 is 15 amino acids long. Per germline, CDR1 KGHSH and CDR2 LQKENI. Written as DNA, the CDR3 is TGTGCCAGCTCACCACCGGCCCCCGAATCAAGGGGCTACACCTTC. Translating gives CASSPPAPESRGYTF.

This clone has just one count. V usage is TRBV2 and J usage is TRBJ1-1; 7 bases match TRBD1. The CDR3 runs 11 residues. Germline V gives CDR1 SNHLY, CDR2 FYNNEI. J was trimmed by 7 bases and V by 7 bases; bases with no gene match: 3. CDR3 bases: TGTGCCAGCAAACAGGGGATTGAAGCTTTCTTT. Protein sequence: CASKQGIEAFF.